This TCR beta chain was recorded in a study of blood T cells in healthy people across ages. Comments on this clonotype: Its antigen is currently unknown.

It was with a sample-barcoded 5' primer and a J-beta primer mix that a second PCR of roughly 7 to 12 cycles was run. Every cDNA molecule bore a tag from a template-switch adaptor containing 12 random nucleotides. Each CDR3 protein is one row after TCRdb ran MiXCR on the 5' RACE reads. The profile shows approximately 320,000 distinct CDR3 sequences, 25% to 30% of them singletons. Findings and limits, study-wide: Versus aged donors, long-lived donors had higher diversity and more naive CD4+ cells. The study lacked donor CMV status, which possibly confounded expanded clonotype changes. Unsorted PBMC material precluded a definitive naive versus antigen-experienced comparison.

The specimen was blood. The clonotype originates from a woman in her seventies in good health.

The DNA for the CDR3 is TGTGCCAGCGCCATACAGGGGGCTCGGACTGAAGCTTTCTTT. It encodes CASAIQGARTEAFF. The genes are TRBV6-6 and TRBJ1-1; the match to TRBD1 covers 9 bases. V was clipped by 8 bases and J by 5 bases; unmatched bases: 9. The CDR3 runs to 14 residues. CDR1 is MNHNY and CDR2 is SVGAGI in the germline V gene (reference sequence).